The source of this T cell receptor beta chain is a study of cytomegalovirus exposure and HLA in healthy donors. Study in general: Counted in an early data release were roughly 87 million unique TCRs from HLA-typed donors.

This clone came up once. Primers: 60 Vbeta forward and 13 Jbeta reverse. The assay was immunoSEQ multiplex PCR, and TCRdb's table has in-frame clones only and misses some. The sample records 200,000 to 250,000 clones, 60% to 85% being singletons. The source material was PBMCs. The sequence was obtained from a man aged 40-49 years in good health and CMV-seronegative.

The CDR3 here is CASSPDISNQPQHF. Here the CDR3 DNA reads TGTGCCAGCAGCCCCGACATTAGCAATCAGCCCCAGCATTTT. V and J are TRBV9 and TRBJ1-5; D call uncertain. Germline CDR1 SGDLS, CDR2 YYNGEE. The ends were cut back, 4 bases at V and 0 bases at J, with 8 bases in the middle. This CDR3 contains 14 residues.